This T cell receptor beta chain was identified during a study of CD8 T cells in ankylosing spondylitis. As the method for making TCR beta libraries, quantitative 5'-RACE with molecular barcodes was used. TCRdb recomputed calls from the 5' RACE reads with MiXCR, one row per CDR3 protein. The sample has over 600,000 distinct CDR3 sequences, roughly 20% seen once. Study-level results: It appeared that ankylosing spondylitis blood was characterized by a TCR beta motif of roughly 8 highly homologous variants. Disease-linked clones were found to be CD8+ and relatively rare in peripheral blood.

The CDR3 totals 19 residues. The junction had 12 bases not matched to a gene; V was cut back by 4 bases and J by 0 bases. This clonotype was counted only a few times. Its antigen is not known. This clonotype was sampled from a male donor with ankylosing spondylitis. Sequencing used blood, either unsorted or a sorted T cell fraction (not recorded which). The V and J genes are TRBV12-3 or TRBV12-4 and TRBJ2-1; TRBD2 agrees at 10 bases. Written as DNA, the CDR3 is TGTGCCAGCAGTTCGACGACTAGCGGGCTGAAAAGCTCCTACAATGAGCAGTTCTTC. Its translation is CASSSTTSGLKSSYNEQFF.